This is a list of T cell receptor beta chains from one sample in a study of spatial heterogeneity in lung cancer. TCRdb re-analysed the 5' RACE reads in MiXCR, keeping a single row per CDR3 protein. The table records about 22,000 distinct CDR3 sequences, more than 5% of them present only once. This specimen was PBMCs, taken at surgery. These receptors were obtained from a male donor with early-stage non-small cell lung cancer. CDR3s include the opening cysteine and the closing phenylalanine or tryptophan. The D gene is left open where the match is weak. Rows may omit the clone size; those that give it use once, few, many or a size class.

v_call	j_call	d_call	clone_size	cdr3_aa	cdr3_nt
TRBV7-2	TRBJ1-2	.	many	CASRRQGGIYGYTF	TGTGCCAGCAGGAGGCAGGGAGGGATCTATGGCTACACCTTC
TRBV28	TRBJ2-2	TRBD2	few	CASSRPGLAGSSGELFF	TGTGCCAGCAGCAGACCGGGACTAGCGGGGTCCTCCGGGGAGCTGTTTTTT
TRBV18	TRBJ2-7	TRBD2	many	CASSRGTSENYEQYF	TGTGCCAGCTCACGCGGGACTAGCGAAAATTACGAGCAGTACTTC
TRBV12-3/TRBV12-4	TRBJ2-2	TRBD1	many	CASSSPRGLGGELFF	TGTGCCAGCAGTTCACCTAGGGGGCTTGGCGGGGAGCTGTTTTTT
TRBV12-3/TRBV12-4	TRBJ2-5	.	few	CASRRDPTGSGTQYF	TGTGCCAGCAGAAGGGACCCGACAGGTTCTGGGACCCAGTACTTC
TRBV28	TRBJ2-7	.	many	CASSYSTDYEQYF	TGTGCCAGCAGTTACTCTACAGACTACGAGCAGTACTTC
TRBV14	TRBJ2-7	.	many	CASSQAPVLGEQYF	TGTGCCAGCAGCCAAGCCCCAGTCCTCGGGGAGCAGTACTTC
TRBV14	TRBJ2-7	.	medium-sized	CASSHAPEPEVEQYF	TGTGCCAGCAGCCATGCCCCGGAACCAGAGGTCGAGCAGTACTTC
TRBV2	TRBJ2-2	.	many	CASSGSSRTGELFF	TGTGCCAGCAGTGGGAGTAGTCGGACCGGGGAGCTGTTTTTT
TRBV6-2/TRBV6-3	TRBJ2-5	.	few	CASSRHSQGGETQYF	TGTGCCAGCAGTAGACACTCACAGGGTGGAGAGACCCAGTACTTC
TRBV20-1	TRBJ2-7	.	many	CSAPGDYEQYF	TGCAGTGCCCCTGGAGATTACGAGCAGTACTTC
TRBV5-1	TRBJ2-7	.	many	CASSQVWGPYEQYF	TGCGCCAGCAGCCAGGTTTGGGGCCCCTACGAGCAGTACTTC
TRBV3-1	TRBJ1-5	.	many	CASSQSGGGVQPQHF	TGTGCCAGCAGCCAATCAGGAGGGGGGGTACAGCCCCAGCATTTT
TRBV5-1	TRBJ2-1	.	many	CASKQSNEQFF	TGCGCCAGCAAGCAGAGCAATGAGCAGTTCTTC
TRBV7-3	TRBJ2-1	.	many	CASSLTGDEQFF	TGTGCCAGCAGCTTAACCGGGGATGAGCAGTTCTTC
TRBV5-1	TRBJ2-3	TRBD1	many	CASSPTTGVGTDTQYF	TGCGCCAGCAGCCCGACGACAGGGGTAGGCACAGATACGCAGTATTTT
TRBV6-2/TRBV6-3	TRBJ2-1	.	many	CASRERNEQFF	TGTGCCAGCAGGGAGAGGAATGAGCAGTTCTTC
TRBV11-2	TRBJ2-1	TRBD1	.	CASSSLRGRSYNEQFF	TGTGCCAGCAGCTCCCTGAGGGGGCGCTCCTACAATGAGCAGTTCTTC
TRBV13	TRBJ2-7	TRBD2	many	CASSGLLAGGGYEQYF	TGTGCCAGCAGCGGGTTGTTGGCGGGAGGTGGGTACGAGCAGTACTTC
TRBV23-1	TRBJ2-5	TRBD1	many	CASRPPSHQWDRGQETQYF	TGCGCCAGCAGGCCTCCAAGTCATCAATGGGACAGGGGTCAGGAGACCCAGTACTTC
TRBV6-7	TRBJ2-7	TRBD1	many	CASSSRQGAYEQYF	TGTGCCAGCAGTTCTCGACAGGGGGCCTACGAGCAGTACTTC
TRBV20-1	TRBJ2-3	TRBD2	many	CSAGLASDTQYF	TGCAGTGCCGGACTAGCCAGCGATACGCAGTATTTT